This paragraph covers one T cell receptor (beta chain) sequence. This clonotype was detected many times. Its binding antigen is unknown. The record has no base qualities; no much larger clone is one base away. cDNA synthesis used template-switch 5'RACE with a primer carrying a 10-nucleotide random unique molecular identifier tagging each TCR transcript. Every sequencing run yielded over 180 million TCR-beta sequences covering 15-18 subjects. Total RNA was extracted with the RNeasy kit. The KAPA Real-time Library Amplification kit was used to amplify TCR-beta VDJ regions with primers targeting the TCR constant region and the 5'RACE anchor. Sample indexes and Illumina adaptors were added in a first PCR, and a second PCR then increased library yield. After purification with Ampure beads, the TCR product of roughly 650 bp was size-selected on a 2% E-gel SizeSelection system. Before pooling, libraries had their quality checked on a Bioanalyzer, their concentration measured with Qubit, and their quantity determined with the Kapa Library Quantification kit. An Illumina HiSeq 2500 sequenced the libraries paired-end 2 x 150 bp. To increase sequence diversity, 25-30% phiX was spiked into each library pool. The study's own analysis went as follows. The UMI-based MiGEC pipeline processed quality-filtered reads and removed over 80% of raw TCR sequences during error correction. VDJ genes were aligned to IMGT germline references, and clonotypes were defined by unique CDR3 amino acid sequence plus V-J genes. VDJtools evaluated clonal expansion, Shannon diversity and CDR3 relatedness (CalcPairwiseDistances, ClusterSamples); CLCbio workbench built phylogenetic trees. Clones with at least 8 unique UMIs were defined as expanded, with this threshold being based on coefficient-of-variation modelling across technical triplicates. TCRdb trimmed public reads at Q25 via fastp, called clones via MiXCR and kept in-frame beta chains. Duplicate CDR3 protein sequences are folded into a single record with the most common DNA and genes. The V and J calls shown here were made by TCRdb, not taken from the authors' results. This sample holds approximately 82,000 distinct CDR3 sequences; around 14% were observed only once. The ten largest make up under 6% of the sample.

The sample's time point, from its label and the paper: longitudinal time-point 2. Unsorted PBMC libraries were generated from 2 million PBMCs stored in RNAlater at -80 °C until RNA extraction. Peripheral blood underwent Ficoll-Hypaque density gradient centrifugation to isolate PBMCs, which were then cryopreserved in liquid nitrogen. The data were taken from a study of neurological immune-mediated disorders (dated by TCRdb to between 2018 and 2021). For the wider study: Peripheral blood TCR-beta repertoires from patients with HTLV-I-associated myelopathy (HAM/TSP), patients with multiple sclerosis, and healthy controls were compared in the study using UMI-based sequencing. Longitudinal HAM/TSP and healthy donors had 3 time-points each (roughly 3-40 month intervals). The cohort comprised 68 subjects: approximately 15 HAM/TSP patients, 35 or so multiple sclerosis patients and 20 healthy controls. Longitudinal samples, technical triplicates and paired sorted CD4+ and CD8+ T-cell subsets, alongside PBMC samples, were included among the approximately 99 TCR-beta libraries. What the work shows at the level of the full study, not this receptor alone: No identical CDR3 amino acid sequences were shared among expanded clones across subjects, suggesting private TCR-beta repertoires in all groups. TCR clonal expansion was highest in HAM/TSP patients and lowest in MS patients, with MS patients falling below even healthy controls.

The sample consisted of PBMCs. The sequence was obtained from a female donor with HTLV-1-associated myelopathy (HAM/TSP).

The DNA is as follows: TGCGCCAGCAGCTTGTCTACTGGCGCAAACACCGGGGAGCTGTTTTTT. Its amino acids are CASSLSTGANTGELFF. Here the chain combines TRBV5-1 and TRBJ2-2; the D segment cannot be called with confidence. V loses 1 base of germline sequence and J loses 2 bases, and the interval between the two ends is 12 bases. The CDR3 sequence holds 16 residues, the cysteine and phenylalanine included. Solely the CDR3 DNA is kept, with 48 bases framed from the first base. From a lookup of the germline V gene, CDR1 and CDR2 are SGHRS and YFSETQ.